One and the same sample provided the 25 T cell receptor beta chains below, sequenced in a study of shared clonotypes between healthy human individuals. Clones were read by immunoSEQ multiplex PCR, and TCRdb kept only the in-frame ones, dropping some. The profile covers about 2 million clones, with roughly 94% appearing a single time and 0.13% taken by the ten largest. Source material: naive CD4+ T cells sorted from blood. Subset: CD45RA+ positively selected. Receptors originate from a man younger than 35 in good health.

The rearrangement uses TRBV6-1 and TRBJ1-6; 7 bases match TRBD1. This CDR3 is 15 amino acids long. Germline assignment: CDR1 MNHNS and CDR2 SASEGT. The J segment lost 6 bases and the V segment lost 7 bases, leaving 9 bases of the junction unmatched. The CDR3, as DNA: TGTGCCAGCACTAGCGGACAGGCATTTAATTCACCCCTCCACTTT. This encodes CASTSGQAFNSPLHF.

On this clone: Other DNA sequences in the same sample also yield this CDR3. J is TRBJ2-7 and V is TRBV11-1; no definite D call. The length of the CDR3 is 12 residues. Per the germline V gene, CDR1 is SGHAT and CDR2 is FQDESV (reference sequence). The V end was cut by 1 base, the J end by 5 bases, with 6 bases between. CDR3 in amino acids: CASSLEPHEQYF. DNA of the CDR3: TGTGCCAGCAGCTTAGAGCCCCACGAGCAGTACTTC.

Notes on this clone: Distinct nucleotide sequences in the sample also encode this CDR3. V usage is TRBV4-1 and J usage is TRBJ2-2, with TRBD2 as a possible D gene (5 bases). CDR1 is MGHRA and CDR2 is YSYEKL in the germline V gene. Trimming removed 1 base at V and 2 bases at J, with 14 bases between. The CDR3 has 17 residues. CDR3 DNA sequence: TGCGCCAGCAGCCAAGGATTAGCCGGACTTAACACCGGGGAGCTGTTTTTT. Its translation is CASSQGLAGLNTGELFF.

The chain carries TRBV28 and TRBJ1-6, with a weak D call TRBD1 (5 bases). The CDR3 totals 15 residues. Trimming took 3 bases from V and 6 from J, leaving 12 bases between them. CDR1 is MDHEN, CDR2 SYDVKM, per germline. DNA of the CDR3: TGTGCCAGCAGTTTTGGGGACCGAGTTAATTCACCCCTCCACTTT. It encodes CASSFGDRVNSPLHF.

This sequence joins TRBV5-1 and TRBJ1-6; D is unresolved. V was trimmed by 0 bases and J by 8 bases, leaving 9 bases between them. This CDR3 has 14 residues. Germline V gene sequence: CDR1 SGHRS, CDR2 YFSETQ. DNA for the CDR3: TGCGCCAGCAGCTTGGTCCTCGTGGATTCACCCCTCCACTTT. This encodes CASSLVLVDSPLHF.

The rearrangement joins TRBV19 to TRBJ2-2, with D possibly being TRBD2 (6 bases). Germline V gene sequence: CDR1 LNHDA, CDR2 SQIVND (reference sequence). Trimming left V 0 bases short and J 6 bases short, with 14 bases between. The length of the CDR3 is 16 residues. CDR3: CASSIDPREVAGELFF. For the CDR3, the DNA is TGTGCCAGTAGTATAGATCCCAGGGAGGTGGCCGGGGAGCTGTTTTTT.

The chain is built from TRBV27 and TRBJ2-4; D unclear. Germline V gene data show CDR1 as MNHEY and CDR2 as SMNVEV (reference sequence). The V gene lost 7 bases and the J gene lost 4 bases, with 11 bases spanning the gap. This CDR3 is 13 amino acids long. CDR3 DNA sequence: TGTGCCAGCAAGGCCCTTTATAAAAACATTCAGTACTTC. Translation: CASKALYKNIQYF.

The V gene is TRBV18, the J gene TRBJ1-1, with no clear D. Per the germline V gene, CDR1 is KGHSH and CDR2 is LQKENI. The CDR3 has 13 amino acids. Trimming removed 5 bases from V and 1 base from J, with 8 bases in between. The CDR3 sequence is CASSAARNTEAFF. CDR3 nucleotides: TGTGCCAGCTCAGCCGCGAGGAACACTGAAGCTTTCTTT.

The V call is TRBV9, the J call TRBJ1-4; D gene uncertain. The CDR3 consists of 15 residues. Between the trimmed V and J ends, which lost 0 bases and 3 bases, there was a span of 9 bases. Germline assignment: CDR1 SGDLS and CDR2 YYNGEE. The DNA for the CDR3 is TGTGCCAGCAGCGTAGTTGGGATATCTAATGAAAAACTGTTTTTT. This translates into CASSVVGISNEKLFF.

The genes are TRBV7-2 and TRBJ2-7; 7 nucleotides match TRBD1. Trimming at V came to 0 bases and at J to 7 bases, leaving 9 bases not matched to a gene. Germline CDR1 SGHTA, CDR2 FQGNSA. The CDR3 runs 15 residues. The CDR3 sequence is CASSLAIDRVGEQYF. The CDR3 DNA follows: TGTGCCAGCAGCTTAGCCATAGACAGGGTAGGTGAGCAGTACTTC.

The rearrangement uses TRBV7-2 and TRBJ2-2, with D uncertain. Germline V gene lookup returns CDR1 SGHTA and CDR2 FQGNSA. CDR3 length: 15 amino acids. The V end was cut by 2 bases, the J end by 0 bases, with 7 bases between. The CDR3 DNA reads TGTGCCAGCAGCTTAAGCTGGGCGAACACCGGGGAGCTGTTTTTT. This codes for CASSLSWANTGELFF.

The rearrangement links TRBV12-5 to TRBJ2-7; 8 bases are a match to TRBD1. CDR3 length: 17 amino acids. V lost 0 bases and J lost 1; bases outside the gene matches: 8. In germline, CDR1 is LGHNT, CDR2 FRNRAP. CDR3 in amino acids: CASGLVLQGVFSYEQYF. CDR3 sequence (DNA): TGTGCTAGTGGTTTGGTACTACAGGGGGTTTTTTCCTACGAGCAGTACTTC.

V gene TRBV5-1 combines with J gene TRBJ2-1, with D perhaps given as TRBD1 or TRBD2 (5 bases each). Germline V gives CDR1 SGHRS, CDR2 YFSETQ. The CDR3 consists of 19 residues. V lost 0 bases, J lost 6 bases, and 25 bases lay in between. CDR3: CASSLAGAPDWGSGNEQFF. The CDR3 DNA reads TGCGCCAGCAGCTTGGCCGGGGCTCCGGATTGGGGATCGGGCAATGAGCAGTTCTTC.

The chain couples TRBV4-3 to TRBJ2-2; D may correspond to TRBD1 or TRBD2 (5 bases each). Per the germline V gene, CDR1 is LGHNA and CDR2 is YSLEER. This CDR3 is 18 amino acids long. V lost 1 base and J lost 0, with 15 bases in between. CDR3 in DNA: TGCGCCAGCAGCCAAGTTGAGACAGCGGAAGCGAACACCGGGGAGCTGTTTTTT. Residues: CASSQVETAEANTGELFF.

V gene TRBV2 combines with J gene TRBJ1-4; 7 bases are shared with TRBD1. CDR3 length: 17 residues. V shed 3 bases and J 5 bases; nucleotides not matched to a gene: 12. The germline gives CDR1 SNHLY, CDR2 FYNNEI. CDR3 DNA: TGTGCCAGCAGTGAGGTCAAACCGGGACAGAAAAATGAAAAACTGTTTTTT. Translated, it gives CASSEVKPGQKNEKLFF.

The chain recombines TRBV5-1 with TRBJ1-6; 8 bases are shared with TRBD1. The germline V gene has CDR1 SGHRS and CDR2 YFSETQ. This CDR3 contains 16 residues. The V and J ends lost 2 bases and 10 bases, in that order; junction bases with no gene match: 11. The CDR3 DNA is TGCGCCAGCAGCTTCCGGACAGGGACGCTTGGCTCACCCCTCCACTTT. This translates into CASSFRTGTLGSPLHF.

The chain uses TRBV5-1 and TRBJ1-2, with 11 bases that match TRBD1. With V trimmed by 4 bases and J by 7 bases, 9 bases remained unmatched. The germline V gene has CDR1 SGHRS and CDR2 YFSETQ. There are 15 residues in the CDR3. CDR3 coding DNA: TGCGCCAGCAGCCCAGCAGGACAGGGGGCGCCTGGCTACACCTTC. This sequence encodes CASSPAGQGAPGYTF. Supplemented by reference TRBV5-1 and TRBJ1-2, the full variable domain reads KAGVTQTPRYLIKTRGQQVTLSCSPISGHRSVSWYQQTPGQGLQFLFEYFSETQRNKGNFPGRFSGRQFSNSRSEMNVSTLELGDSALYLCASSPAGQGAPGYTFGSGTRLTVV.

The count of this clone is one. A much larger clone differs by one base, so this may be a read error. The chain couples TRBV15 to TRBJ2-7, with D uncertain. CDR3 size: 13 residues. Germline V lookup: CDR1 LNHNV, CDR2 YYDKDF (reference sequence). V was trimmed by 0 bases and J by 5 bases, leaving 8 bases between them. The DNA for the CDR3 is TGTGCCACCAGCAGAGATCCCCAGGACGAGCAGTACTTC. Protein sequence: CATSRDPQDEQYF.

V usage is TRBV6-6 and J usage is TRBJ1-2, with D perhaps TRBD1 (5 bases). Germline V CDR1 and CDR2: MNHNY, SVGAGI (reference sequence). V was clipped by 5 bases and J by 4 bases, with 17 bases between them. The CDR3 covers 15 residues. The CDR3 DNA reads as TGTGCCAGCAGTAAGGGGTCGTCGGAACCCTATGGCTACACCTTC. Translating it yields CASSKGSSEPYGYTF.

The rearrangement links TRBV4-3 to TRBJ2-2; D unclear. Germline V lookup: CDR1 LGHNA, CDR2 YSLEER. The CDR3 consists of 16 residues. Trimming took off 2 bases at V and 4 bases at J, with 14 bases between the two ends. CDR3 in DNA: TGCGCCAGCAGCCAACTAAGACCCGGGTCCACCGGGGAGCTGTTTTTT. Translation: CASSQLRPGSTGELFF.

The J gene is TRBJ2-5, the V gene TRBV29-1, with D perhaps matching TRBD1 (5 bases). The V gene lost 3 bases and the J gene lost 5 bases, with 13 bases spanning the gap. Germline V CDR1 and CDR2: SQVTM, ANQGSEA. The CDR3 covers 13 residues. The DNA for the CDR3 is TGCAGCGTTGATCGGGTCAGGGCGGAGACCCAGTACTTC. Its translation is CSVDRVRAETQYF.

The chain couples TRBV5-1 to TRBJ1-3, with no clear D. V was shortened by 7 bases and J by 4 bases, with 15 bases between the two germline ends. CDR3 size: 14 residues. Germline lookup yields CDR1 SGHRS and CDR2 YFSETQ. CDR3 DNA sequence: TGCGCCAGCTCTAAAACCACGGGGGGAAACACCATATATTTT. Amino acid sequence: CASSKTTGGNTIYF.

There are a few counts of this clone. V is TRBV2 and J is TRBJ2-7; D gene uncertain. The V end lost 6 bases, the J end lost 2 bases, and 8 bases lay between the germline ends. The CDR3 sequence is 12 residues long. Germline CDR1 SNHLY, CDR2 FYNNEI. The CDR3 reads CASRGNTYEQYF. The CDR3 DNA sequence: TGTGCCAGCAGGGGGAATACCTACGAGCAGTACTTC. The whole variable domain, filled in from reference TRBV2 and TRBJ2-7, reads EPEVTQTPSHQVTQMGQEVILRCVPISNHLYFYWYRQILGQKVEFLVSFYNNEISEKSEIFDDQFSVERPDGSNFTLKIRSTKLEDSAMYFCASRGNTYEQYFGPGTRLTVT.

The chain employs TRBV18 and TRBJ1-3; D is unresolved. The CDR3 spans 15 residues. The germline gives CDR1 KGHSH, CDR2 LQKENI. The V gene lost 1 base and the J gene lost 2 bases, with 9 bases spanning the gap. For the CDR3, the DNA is TGTGCCAGCTCACCACAGAACTCCGCTGGAAACACCATATATTTT. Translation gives CASSPQNSAGNTIYF.

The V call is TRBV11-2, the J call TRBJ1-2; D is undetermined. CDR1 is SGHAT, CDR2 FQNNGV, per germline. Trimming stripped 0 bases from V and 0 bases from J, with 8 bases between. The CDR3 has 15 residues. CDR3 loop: CASSLDWTTNYGYTF. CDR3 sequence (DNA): TGTGCCAGCAGCTTAGATTGGACGACTAACTATGGCTACACCTTC.